The entry below gives a single T cell receptor (beta chain) sequence along with its context. This specimen belongs to a study of T cell changes during pregnancy in multiple sclerosis. Between the trimmed V and J ends, which lost 3 bases and 1 base, there was a span of 16 bases. This CDR3 contains 16 residues. TCRdb keeps only in-frame clones here, not all; method: immunoSEQ multiplex PCR. The sample yields fewer than 65,000 clones, roughly nine tenths seen once. The sequence came from a female donor with multiple sclerosis, enrolled in a pregnancy study. The chain carries TRBV5-3 and TRBJ2-5; perhaps TRBD1 as D (5 bases). TRBV5-3 is placed among ORFs of uncertain function. The material was CD4+ T cells from peripheral blood mononuclear cells, obtained in the first trimester of pregnancy. CDR3 nucleotides: TGTGCCAGAAGCTCCCCACCAGGAGACAGCCAAGAGACCCAGTACTTC. Translated: CARSSPPGDSQETQYF.